This entry features one T cell receptor beta chain sequence. This clone has a count of ten or more. Its cognate antigen has yet to be identified. There are no base qualities to consult, and no much larger clone falls within one base. Interpreted using the paper, the treatment or condition label stands for: high-dose cyclophosphamide on days +3 and +4 as single-agent GVHD prophylaxis. Busulfan and fludarabine conditioning, a related or unrelated marrow graft, and cyclophosphamide on days +3 and +4 were given to PTCy patients. The PTCy-treated patients were enrolled in a prospective multi-institutional clinical trial. Mononuclear cells from peripheral blood and bone marrow were separated by Ficoll-Hypaque density centrifugation and then cryopreserved. Trimming takes 2 bases from V and 2 bases from J, and the germline ends sit 10 bases apart. As encoded in the germline V gene, CDR1 is SGHAT while CDR2 is FQNNGV. The CDR3 covers 15 residues, taking in both the cysteine and the phenylalanine. Of the read, only the CDR3 DNA is kept; its 45 bases are in frame from base 1.

These data are taken from a study of T cells after posttransplantation cyclophosphamide (dated by TCRdb to the mid-2010s). Background on the whole study: Using TRB sequencing, the study followed how the T cell repertoire reconstituted after myeloablative bone marrow transplantation in which posttransplantation cyclophosphamide served as GVHD prophylaxis. Public TRB sequences were compared against a database of over 3,000 sequences linked to responses to pathogens, tumor antigens, self-antigens and alloantigens. Blood from every one of the approximately 30 PTCy patients who had 1-year posttransplant specimens underwent TRB sequencing. Because TRA and TRB clonality were tightly correlated in nine or ten samples, subsequent TCR analyses were focused on TRB only. Antigen receptor sequencing covered samples from 30 to 40 PTCy-treated patients and approximately 15 of their related bone marrow donors. In 3 patients, TRB sequencing was also performed on up to about 3 more blood samples taken 2 to 5.2 years after transplant, and in a handful of patients, pretransplant blood was also TRB-sequenced.

What the authors observed across the whole study: Across 45 patients, TRB clonality was highly associated with recipient CMV seropositivity and CMV reactivation, and PTCy diversity was similar to diversity in CNI/methotrexate controls. At 1-2 months, donor-recipient similarity was low but rose over the first year, and the later blood repertoires were often dominated by donor CD8+ memory clones. The TRB repertoires of T cells infiltrating skin or the GI tract showed only limited overlap with the TRB repertoires found in blood.

TRB sequencing was run on genomic DNA with either the immunoSEQ assay at survey resolution or the hsTCRB kit. Regarding the original processing steps: The immunoSEQ software handled initial read processing, and the LymphoSeq R package was used for repertoire analyses. Clonality was computed as 1 minus normalized Shannon entropy; Gini coefficient was also calculated for each TRB dataset. Phenotypes of unsorted samples were inferred by mapping TRB sequences from sorted subsets of the recipient or donor onto unsorted samples of the same recipient. TCRdb re-hosts the immuneACCESS table, in-frame sequences only. Its copies lack some clones; in the studies checked, an unresolved V gene accounts for under half of them, and the cause for the rest is not known. Clone size and V and J calls were adopted from that table, with D and trimming inferred from the DNA. This sample contains some 17,000 clones, none of which is a singleton. In total, the top ten clones hold roughly 0.54% of the sample.

The rearrangement combines TRBV11-2 with TRBJ1-3; the D segment could be TRBD1, given 6 matching bases. This clonotype was sampled from a female patient in her 30s who received an allogeneic stem cell transplant from a related donor, was CMV-positive, and had no GVHD. After a transplant, not all T cells may be the patient's own; some may come from the graft donor. The sequencing used PBMCs, collected after allogeneic stem cell transplant with posttransplant cyclophosphamide. The bases read TGTGCCAGCAGCTTAAGGGGACAAACTGGAAACACCATATATTTT. The resulting protein is CASSLRGQTGNTIYF. With the portions outside the CDR3 filled from the reference TRBV11-2 and TRBJ1-3 genes, the complete variable region becomes EAGVAQSPRYKIIEKRQSVAFWCNPISGHATLYWYQQILGQGPKLLIQFQNNGVVDDSQLPKDRFSAERLKGVDSTLKIQPAKLEDSAVYLCASSLRGQTGNTIYFGEGSWLTVV.